Listed below are T cell receptor beta chains from one sample, sequenced in a study of control samples from healthy donors and cancer patients. The protocol was immunoSEQ multiplex PCR, while the TCRdb copy is restricted to in-frame clones and leaves out a portion. The data contain some 120,000 clones, more than 75% of them singletons. The source material was blood. The receptor source for this set is a man in his thirties or forties in good health. The CDR3 runs from the conserved cysteine through the conserved F or W. The order of the fields is clone size, J gene, D gene, V gene, CDR3 protein, CDR3 DNA. A D gene is named only where the DNA matches it firmly. A row's size may be missing; if present it is once, few, many or a size class.

NA | TRBJ1-2 | TRBD1 | TRBV5-1 | CASSPTGTDNYGYTF | TGCGCCAGCAGCCCGACCGGGACAGATAACTATGGCTACACCTTC
NA | TRBJ2-2 | NA | TRBV27 | CASSLRTGGAGELFF | TGTGCCAGCAGTTTACGAACAGGAGGGGCCGGGGAGCTGTTTTTT
NA | TRBJ1-2 | NA | TRBV19 | CASSLPGSAVYGYTF | TGTGCCAGTAGCCTCCCCGGGTCAGCCGTCTATGGCTACACCTTC
NA | TRBJ1-2 | NA | TRBV18 | CASSPLRSGQPYYGYTF | TGTGCCAGCTCTCCCCTTCGATCGGGACAACCCTACTATGGCTACACCTTC
NA | TRBJ1-2 | TRBD1 | TRBV24-1 | CATSDPGQGNPYGYTF | TGTGCCACCAGTGACCCTGGACAGGGGAACCCCTATGGCTACACCTTC
NA | TRBJ1-1 | NA | TRBV6-5 | CASSSPTGGTEAFF | TGTGCCAGCAGTTCTCCCACGGGGGGAACTGAAGCTTTCTTT
NA | TRBJ1-5 | TRBD1 | TRBV5-1 | CASSVGQGAHQPQHF | TGCGCCAGCAGCGTGGGACAGGGGGCGCATCAGCCCCAGCATTTT
NA | TRBJ2-2 | NA | TRBV11-2 | CASSLTGSPGELFF | TGTGCCAGCAGCTTAACAGGGTCCCCCGGGGAGCTGTTTTTT
NA | TRBJ2-5 | TRBD2 | TRBV7-3 | CASSKGLAAEETQYF | TGTGCCAGCAGCAAGGGACTAGCGGCAGAAGAGACCCAGTACTTC
NA | TRBJ1-2 | NA | TRBV9 | CASSVQGAGYTF | TGTGCCAGCAGCGTTCAGGGTGCTGGCTACACCTTC
NA | TRBJ1-5 | NA | TRBV6-2/TRBV6-3 | CASSYSRGGDQPQHF | TGTGCCAGCAGTTACTCGAGAGGGGGGGATCAGCCCCAGCATTTT
NA | TRBJ1-1 | NA | TRBV9 | CASSVVHGWAEAFF | TGTGCCAGCAGCGTAGTCCATGGGTGGGCTGAAGCTTTCTTT
NA | TRBJ1-1 | NA | TRBV25-1 | CASYLNTEAFF | TGTGCCAGCTACCTTAACACTGAAGCTTTCTTT
NA | TRBJ2-7 | NA | TRBV29-1 | CSVHPGSSYEQYF | TGCAGCGTCCACCCCGGGAGCTCCTACGAGCAGTACTTC
once | TRBJ2-5 | NA | TRBV6-1 | CASSEAGRRRGETQYF | TGTGCCAGCAGTGAAGCGGGGAGGCGTCGAGGAGAGACCCAGTACTTC
NA | TRBJ1-1 | TRBD1 | TRBV7-8 | CASSFGTANTEAFF | TGTGCCAGCAGCTTCGGGACAGCGAACACTGAAGCTTTCTTT
once | TRBJ1-1 | NA | TRBV12-3/TRBV12-4 | CASSLSRNTEAFF | TGTGCCAGCAGTTTATCCCGGAACACTGAAGCTTTCTTT
NA | TRBJ1-1 | NA | TRBV19 | CASSGIRTEAFF | TGTGCCAGTAGTGGCATAAGGACTGAAGCTTTCTTT
NA | TRBJ1-2 | NA | TRBV27 | CASTPMGRDGERNGYTF | TGTGCCAGCACCCCTATGGGCCGGGATGGGGAACGGAATGGCTACACCTTC
NA | TRBJ1-6 | NA | TRBV18 | CASSADSRNSPLHF | TGTGCCAGCTCAGCAGACAGTCGAAATTCACCCCTCCACTTT
NA | TRBJ2-3 | TRBD2 | TRBV25-1 | CASSSSGDADTQYF | TGTGCCAGCAGTAGCAGCGGGGATGCAGATACGCAGTATTTT
NA | TRBJ1-2 | NA | TRBV7-3 | CASSLSMGAGYTF | TGTGCCAGCAGCTTAAGTATGGGGGCTGGCTACACCTTC
NA | TRBJ1-1 | NA | TRBV30 | CAWRRTLNTEAFF | TGTGCCTGGAGGCGAACTTTGAACACTGAAGCTTTCTTT
NA | TRBJ1-2 | TRBD1 | TRBV6-5 | CASRRTGNYGYTF | TGTGCCAGCAGGAGGACAGGAAACTATGGCTACACCTTC
NA | TRBJ2-7 | TRBD2 | TRBV5-1 | CASTGTSGSYEQYF | TGCGCCAGCACTGGGACTAGCGGCTCCTACGAGCAGTACTTC
NA | TRBJ2-2 | TRBD2 | TRBV11-3 | CASSPRTSGGETGELFF | TGTGCCAGCAGCCCCAGGACTAGCGGGGGGGAGACCGGGGAGCTGTTTTTT
NA | TRBJ2-2 | NA | TRBV7-9 | CASSASQAGRNTGELFF | TGTGCCAGCAGCGCAAGCCAGGCCGGGAGGAACACCGGGGAGCTGTTTTTT
NA | TRBJ1-2 | NA | TRBV11-2 | CASSLTKGPWEGYTF | TGTGCCAGCAGCTTGACTAAAGGACCCTGGGAGGGCTACACCTTC
NA | TRBJ1-6 | NA | TRBV6-5 | CASSYRTAYNSPLHF | TGTGCCAGCAGTTACCGGACAGCCTATAATTCACCCCTCCACTTT
NA | TRBJ2-7 | NA | TRBV2 | CASTPGNYEQYF | TGTGCCAGCACGCCAGGGAACTACGAGCAGTACTTC
NA | TRBJ1-1 | NA | TRBV28 | CASSLGSDTEAFF | TGTGCCAGCAGCTTGGGGTCGGACACTGAAGCTTTCTTT
NA | TRBJ1-5 | NA | TRBV12-3/TRBV12-4 | CASSLVGPQHF | TGTGCCAGCAGTTTAGTTGGACCCCAGCATTTT
many | TRBJ1-5 | NA | TRBV7-9 | CASSLADQPQHF | TGTGCCAGCAGCTTAGCGGACCAGCCCCAGCATTTT
NA | TRBJ1-2 | NA | TRBV12-3/TRBV12-4 | CASSLEGHGYTF | TGTGCCAGCAGTTTAGAAGGACATGGCTACACCTTC
NA | TRBJ1-2 | TRBD1 | TRBV28 | CASSLHPGTGTGYTF | TGTGCCAGCAGTTTACATCCCGGGACAGGGACAGGCTACACCTTC
once | TRBJ1-1 | NA | TRBV24-1 | CATSDPTNTEAFF | TGTGCCACCAGTGATCCTACCAACACTGAAGCTTTCTTT
NA | TRBJ1-2 | NA | TRBV25-1 | CASSDPGYGYTF | TGTGCCAGCAGTGACCCAGGGTATGGCTACACCTTC
NA | TRBJ2-3 | TRBD2 | TRBV5-8 | CASSPGLAGPTISTDTQYF | TGTGCCAGCAGCCCAGGACTAGCGGGGCCTACAATTAGCACAGATACGCAGTATTTT
NA | TRBJ2-5 | TRBD2 | TRBV7-2 | CASSLAGGGVVETQYF | TGTGCCAGCAGCTTAGCCGGCGGGGGGGTGGTGGAGACCCAGTACTTC
NA | TRBJ1-5 | TRBD1 | TRBV10-3 | CAISVGTGSNQPQHF | TGTGCCATCAGTGTAGGGACAGGTAGCAATCAGCCCCAGCATTTT
NA | TRBJ1-3 | NA | TRBV29-1 | CSFQEAGNTIYF | TGCAGCTTTCAGGAAGCCGGAAACACCATATATTTT
NA | TRBJ1-1 | TRBD1 | TRBV11-2 | CASSSLVGQERSTEAFF | TGTGCCAGCAGCTCCCTCGTTGGACAGGAGAGGAGCACTGAAGCTTTCTTT
NA | TRBJ2-5 | NA | TRBV29-1 | CSVREETQYF | TGCAGCGTTCGGGAAGAGACCCAGTACTTC
NA | TRBJ1-5 | NA | TRBV14 | CASSLNLGPQHF | TGTGCCAGCAGCCTAAACTTAGGGCCCCAGCATTTT
NA | TRBJ2-1 | NA | TRBV29-1 | CSVERSSSYNEQFF | TGCAGCGTTGAGAGGTCTAGCTCCTACAATGAGCAGTTCTTC
once | TRBJ2-3 | NA | TRBV7-2 | CASSYQGGGTDTQYF | TGTGCCAGCAGCTACCAGGGGGGGGGCACAGATACGCAGTATTTT